The T cell receptor (beta chain) under discussion was sequenced for a study of cytomegalovirus exposure and HLA in healthy donors. The PCR ran on 60 Vbeta and 13 Jbeta primers. Measured with immunoSEQ multiplex PCR; TCRdb has only the in-frame clones, and not every one. Among fewer than 250,000 clones listed, around 67% were seen once. On this clone itself: Its antigen is currently unknown.

V lost 5 bases and J lost 4; bases outside the gene matches: 7. There are 15 residues in the CDR3. CDR1 SGHTA and CDR2 FQGNSA come from the germline V gene. Study observations and caveats: Sequence variants that were highly shared formed a cluster that was likely a sequencing artifact.

Source material: PBMCs. V usage is TRBV7-2 and J usage is TRBJ1-4; TRBD1 matches at 7 bases. The TCR was taken from a young woman in good health and CMV-seropositive. This CDR3 reads CASSPSRGFNEKLFF. CDR3 coding DNA: TGTGCCAGCAGCCCGAGCAGGGGGTTTAATGAAAAACTGTTTTTT.